The 9 T cell receptor beta chains below come from one sample, sequenced in a study of metastatic and nonmetastatic thyroid tumors. Each patient went into thyroid surgery without having received any treatment. TCRdb re-analyzed the PCR reads using MiXCR. The sample yields approximately 20,000 clones, roughly 12% seen once. Sequencing used blood. These receptors were collected from a female donor with papillary thyroid cancer or a benign thyroid nodule (not recorded which). Some clones in this sample may be carry-over from other donors' samples.

In its sample, this clone was seen many times. This chain uses TRBV7-9 with TRBJ2-7, with unresolved D. Deletions cut 2 bases from V and 7 bases from J, with 12 bases between. Germline V CDR1 and CDR2: SEHNR, FQNEAQ (reference sequence). This CDR3 contains 13 residues. The CDR3 is CASSLLNPTEQYF. The CDR3 DNA reads TGTGCCAGCAGCTTATTGAACCCGACGGAGCAGTACTTC.

Only a few counts were recorded for this clone. Compared with germline, one end of the junction differs, possibly owing to a read error. The chain joins TRBV6-1 to TRBJ2-7; D possibly uses TRBD1 or TRBD2 (5 bases each). CDR3 size: 14 residues. Germline values: CDR1 MNHNS, CDR2 SASEGT. CDR3 protein: CASSEGSTFYEQYF. As DNA, the CDR3 is TGTGCCAGTAGTGAGGGGTCTACCTTCTACGAGCAGTACTTC.

This clone was counted a few times. A read error may be the cause here, since a much bigger clone is one base away. This rearrangement joins TRBV6-1 to TRBJ1-1; TRBD1 might be the D (6 bases). Germline values: CDR1 MNHNS, CDR2 SASEGT. V was pared by 7 bases and J by 3 bases, with 21 bases between. This CDR3 has 16 residues. The CDR3 loop is CASTRVGGGPDTEAFF. For the CDR3, the DNA is TGTGCCAGCACCAGAGTCGGCGGGGGGCCTGACACTGAAGCTTTCTTT.

The chain carries TRBV6-2 or TRBV6-3 and TRBJ2-7; D may be TRBD2 (6 bases). The CDR3 is made up of 14 amino acids. Between the trimmed V and J ends, which lost 2 bases and 3 bases, there was a span of 11 bases. Germline assignment: CDR1 MNHEY and CDR2 SVGEGT. The CDR3 DNA sequence: TGTGCCAGCAGTTACATTCGGGGGAGCTACGAGCAGTACTTC. Its translation is CASSYIRGSYEQYF.

This clone was recorded at least ten times. The CDR3 loop is CASSLEGRGNTEAFF. The CDR3 bases are TGCGCCAGCAGCTTAGAGGGACGGGGGAACACTGAAGCTTTCTTT. The rearrangement joins TRBV5-1 to TRBJ1-1, with D maybe TRBD1 (5 bases). The CDR3 covers 15 residues. The germline gives CDR1 SGHRS, CDR2 YFSETQ. Trimming removed 2 bases at V and 1 base at J, with 12 bases between.

This clone rates as medium-sized. The chain recombines TRBV6-2 or TRBV6-3 with TRBJ1-2; D is unclear. The CDR3 contains 11 residues. The ends were cut back, 7 bases at V and 8 bases at J, with 11 bases in the middle. Germline CDR1 and CDR2: MNHEY and SVGEGT. CDR3 sequence reads: CASTRGGGYTF. The CDR3 DNA is TGTGCCAGCACCCGGGGTGGAGGCTACACCTTC.

This clone was seen repeatedly, ten times or more. The rearrangement links TRBV6-1 to TRBJ2-1, with 7 bases identical to TRBD2. J was trimmed by 7 bases and V by 6 bases; bases with no gene match: 9. The CDR3 totals 14 residues. Germline V gene data show CDR1 as MNHNS and CDR2 as SASEGT. CDR3 protein: CASRAGRGGNEQFF. In DNA form, the CDR3 reads TGTGCCAGCAGGGCGGGGCGCGGGGGAAATGAGCAGTTCTTC.

This clone has a count of ten or more. The rearrangement joins TRBV7-2 to TRBJ1-1; the D is unclear. This CDR3 contains 13 residues. Germline CDR1 reads SGHTA; CDR2 reads FQGNSA. Trimming left V 2 bases short and J 5 bases short, with 9 bases between. CDR3 sequence: CASSLISGTEAFF. The CDR3, as DNA: TGTGCCAGCAGCTTAATATCGGGGACTGAAGCTTTCTTT.

The V call is TRBV5-1, the J call TRBJ2-2, with 10 positions matching TRBD2. This CDR3 contains 16 residues. J gave up 6 bases and V 7 bases, and 12 bases lay outside the gene matches. Germline V gene data show CDR1 as SGHRS and CDR2 as YFSETQ. This chain's CDR3 is CASGAGSLAGAGELFF. CDR3 bases: TGCGCCAGCGGTGCCGGATCCCTAGCGGGAGCCGGGGAGCTGTTTTTT. Full variable domain (outside the CDR3, taken from reference TRBV5-1 and TRBJ2-2): KAGVTQTPRYLIKTRGQQVTLSCSPISGHRSVSWYQQTPGQGLQFLFEYFSETQRNKGNFPGRFSGRQFSNSRSEMNVSTLELGDSALYLCASGAGSLAGAGELFFGEGSRLTVL.